Ten or more counts support the clone carrying this T cell receptor (beta chain). What it binds is unknown. CDR1 and CDR2 from the germline V gene are MDHEN and SYDVKM. The CDR3 has 14 residues. The V gene end was trimmed by 2 bases and the J gene end by 6 bases; junction bases not matched to a gene: 7. The record originates from a study of T-cell reconstitution after alpha-beta-depleted transplantation in children. Study-wide results and limits: It was reported that alpha-beta T cells came from several hundred expanded graft clones (about two months after transplant). In some patients, recipient T cells and intrathymic progenitors surviving conditioning explained high day-60 diversity. Diversity and T-cell counts at one year after transplant derived mostly from new T cells.

Unique molecular identifiers were incorporated when the TCRbeta library was constructed. One entry per CDR3 protein, called by TCRdb with MiXCR from the PCR reads. This table holds 450,000 to 600,000 distinct CDR3 sequences, 10% to 15% found once. Sequenced material: PBMCs, mostly from graft donor cells, taken 360 days after TCRalphabeta/CD19-depleted stem cell transplant. V gene TRBV28 combines with J gene TRBJ2-7, with 7 nucleotides matching TRBD2. The sequence derives from a male patient aged 10-17 years who had a stem cell transplant for acute myeloid leukemia, so the T cells may come from the graft donor. The CDR3, as DNA: TGTGCCAGCAGTTTAGCAGGGAGGGTCGGCGAGCAGTACTTC. It translates to CASSLAGRVGEQYF. Drawing the rest from reference TRBV28 and TRBJ2-7, the complete variable domain is DVKVTQSSRYLVKRTGEKVFLECVQDMDHENMFWYRQDPGLGLRLIYFSYDVKMKEKGDIPEGYSVSREKKERFSLILESASTNQTSMYLCASSLAGRVGEQYFGPGTRLTVT.